The 2 T cell receptor beta chains listed next were all sequenced from one sample in a study of T cells after yellow fever vaccination. MiXCR, run by TCRdb on the 5' RACE reads, gives a single entry per CDR3 protein. Of 45,000 to 60,000 distinct CDR3 sequences listed, about 5.6% were seen once; the top ten hold around a third. The specimen comprised PBMCs, either bulk or a sorted T-cell subset (CD4+, CD8+, memory, or dextramer-sorted; not recorded which), sampled on the day of the yellow fever booster vaccination. Receptors originate from a man aged 18 to 30 who received the YFV17D yellow fever vaccine.

A few counts support this clonotype. J is TRBJ1-4 and V is TRBV7-2; 10 bases line up with TRBD1. The CDR3 length is 15 residues. The V gene's germline CDR1 is SGHTA and CDR2 FQGNSA. After removal of 1 base from V and 6 bases from J, the junction contained 2 bases not matched to a gene. CDR3 protein: CASSLVGTGDEKLFF. In DNA, the CDR3 is TGTGCCAGCAGCTTAGTCGGGACAGGGGATGAAAAACTGTTTTTT.

This clonotype was detected only a few times. V is TRBV28 and J is TRBJ1-5; no clear D. This CDR3 spans 15 amino acids. Germline values: CDR1 MDHEN, CDR2 SYDVKM. Trimming cost V 6 bases and J 0 bases, with 12 bases left between them. The CDR3 loop is CASRPQGSSNQPQHF. The DNA for the CDR3 is TGTGCCAGCAGACCCCAAGGGTCTAGCAATCAGCCCCAGCATTTT. Full variable domain (rest looked up from reference TRBV28 and TRBJ1-5): DVKVTQSSRYLVKRTGEKVFLECVQDMDHENMFWYRQDPGLGLRLIYFSYDVKMKEKGDIPEGYSVSREKKERFSLILESASTNQTSMYLCASRPQGSSNQPQHFGDGTRLSIL.